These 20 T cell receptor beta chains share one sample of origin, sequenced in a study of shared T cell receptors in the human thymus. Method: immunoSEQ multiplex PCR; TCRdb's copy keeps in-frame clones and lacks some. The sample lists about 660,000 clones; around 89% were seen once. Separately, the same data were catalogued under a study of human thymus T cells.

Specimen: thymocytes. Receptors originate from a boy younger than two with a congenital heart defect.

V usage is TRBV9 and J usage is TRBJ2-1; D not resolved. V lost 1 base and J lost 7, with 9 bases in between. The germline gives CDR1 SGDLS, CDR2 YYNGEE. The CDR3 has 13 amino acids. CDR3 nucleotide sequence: TGTGCCAGCAGCGTATCCGAGGAAAATGAGCAGTTCTTC. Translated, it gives CASSVSEENEQFF.

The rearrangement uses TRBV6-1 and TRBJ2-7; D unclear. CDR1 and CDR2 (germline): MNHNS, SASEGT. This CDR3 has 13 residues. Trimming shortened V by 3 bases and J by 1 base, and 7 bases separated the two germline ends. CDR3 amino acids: CASSETTSYEQYF. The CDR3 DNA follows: TGTGCCAGCAGTGAGACAACTTCCTACGAGCAGTACTTC.

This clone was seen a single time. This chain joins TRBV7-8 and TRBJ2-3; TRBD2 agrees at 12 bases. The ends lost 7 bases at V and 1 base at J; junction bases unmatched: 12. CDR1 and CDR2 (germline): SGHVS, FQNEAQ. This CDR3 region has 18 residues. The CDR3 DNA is TGTGCCAGCACCTTGACTAGCGGGAGAGGAAAGGGCACAGATACGCAGTATTTT. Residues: CASTLTSGRGKGTDTQYF.

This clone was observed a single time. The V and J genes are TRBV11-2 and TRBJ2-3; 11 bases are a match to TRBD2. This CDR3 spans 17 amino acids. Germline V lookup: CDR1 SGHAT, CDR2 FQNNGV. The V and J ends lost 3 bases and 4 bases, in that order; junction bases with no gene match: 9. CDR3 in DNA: TGTGCCAGCAGCTTTTTGAGACTAGCGGGATTCTCAGATACGCAGTATTTT. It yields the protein CASSFLRLAGFSDTQYF.

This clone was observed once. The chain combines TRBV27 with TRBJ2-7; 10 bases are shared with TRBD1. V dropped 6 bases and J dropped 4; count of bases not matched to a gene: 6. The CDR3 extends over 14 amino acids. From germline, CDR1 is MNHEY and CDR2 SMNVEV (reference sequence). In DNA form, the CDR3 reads TGTGCCAGCAGGCGGGACAGGGGAGGGTACGAGCAGTACTTC. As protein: CASRRDRGGYEQYF.

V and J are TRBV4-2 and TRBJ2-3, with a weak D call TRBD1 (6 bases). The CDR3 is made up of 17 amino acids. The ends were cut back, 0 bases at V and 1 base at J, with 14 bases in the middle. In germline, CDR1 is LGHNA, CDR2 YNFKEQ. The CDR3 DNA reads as TGTGCCAGCAGCCAAGAGGGGAGCAGGGGAGGCACAGATACGCAGTATTTT. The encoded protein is CASSQEGSRGGTDTQYF.

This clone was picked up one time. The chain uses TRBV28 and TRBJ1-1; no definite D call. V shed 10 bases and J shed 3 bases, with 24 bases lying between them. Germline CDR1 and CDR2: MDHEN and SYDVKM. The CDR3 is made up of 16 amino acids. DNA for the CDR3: TGTGCCACCGCACCCCCCGAGGGCAGTCTGGACACTGAAGCTTTCTTT. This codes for CATAPPEGSLDTEAFF.

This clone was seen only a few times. The CDR3 bases are TGCGCCAGCAGCCCACCTCACAACGCAGCGGGAGGGCCTAGGACAGATACGCAGTATTTT. Protein: CASSPPHNAAGGPRTDTQYF. This chain links TRBV4-1 with TRBJ2-3, with 10 bases lining up with TRBD2. CDR1 MGHRA and CDR2 YSYEKL come from the germline V gene. The V and J ends lost 4 bases and 3 bases, in that order; junction bases with no gene match: 19. This CDR3 contains 20 residues.

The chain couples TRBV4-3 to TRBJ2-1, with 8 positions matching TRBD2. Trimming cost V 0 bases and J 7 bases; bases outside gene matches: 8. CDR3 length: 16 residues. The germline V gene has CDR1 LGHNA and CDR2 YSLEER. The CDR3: CASSQDGREAGNEQFF. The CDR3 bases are TGCGCCAGCAGCCAAGATGGGCGGGAGGCCGGGAATGAGCAGTTCTTC.

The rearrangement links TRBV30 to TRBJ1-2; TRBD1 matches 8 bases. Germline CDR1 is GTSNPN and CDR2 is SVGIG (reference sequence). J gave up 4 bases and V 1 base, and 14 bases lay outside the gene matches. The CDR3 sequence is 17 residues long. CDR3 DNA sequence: TGTGCCTGGAGTGGTGGGACAGGTAACCGGTTTAGCTATGGCTACACCTTC. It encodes CAWSGGTGNRFSYGYTF. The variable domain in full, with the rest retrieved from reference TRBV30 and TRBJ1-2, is SQTIHQWPATLVQPVGSPLSLECTVEGTSNPNLYWYRQAAGRGLQLLFYSVGIGQISSEVPQNLSASRPQDRQFILSSKKLLLSDSGFYLCAWSGGTGNRFSYGYTFGSGTRLTVV.

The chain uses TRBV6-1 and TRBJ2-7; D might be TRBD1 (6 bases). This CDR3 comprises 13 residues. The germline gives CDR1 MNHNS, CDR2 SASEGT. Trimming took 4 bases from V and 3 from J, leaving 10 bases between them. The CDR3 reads CASSGGRGYEQYF. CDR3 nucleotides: TGTGCCAGCAGTGGTGGCAGGGGCTACGAGCAGTACTTC.

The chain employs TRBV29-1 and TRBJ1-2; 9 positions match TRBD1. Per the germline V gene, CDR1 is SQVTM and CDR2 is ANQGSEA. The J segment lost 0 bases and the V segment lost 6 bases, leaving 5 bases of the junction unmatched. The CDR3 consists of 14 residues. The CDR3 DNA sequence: TGCAGCGTCGACAGGGGGGGGTCTAACTATGGCTACACCTTC. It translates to CSVDRGGSNYGYTF.

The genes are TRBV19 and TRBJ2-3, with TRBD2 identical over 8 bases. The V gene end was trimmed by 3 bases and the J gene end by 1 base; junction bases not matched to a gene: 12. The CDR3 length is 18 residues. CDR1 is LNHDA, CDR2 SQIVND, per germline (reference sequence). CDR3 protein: CASSINRAATSGTDTQYF. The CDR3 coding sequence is TGTGCCAGTAGTATTAACAGGGCGGCGACTAGCGGCACAGATACGCAGTATTTT.

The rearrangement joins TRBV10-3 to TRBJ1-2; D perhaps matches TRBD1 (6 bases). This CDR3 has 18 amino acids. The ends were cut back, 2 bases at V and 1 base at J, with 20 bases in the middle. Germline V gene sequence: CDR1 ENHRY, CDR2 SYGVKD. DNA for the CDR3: TGTGCCATCAGTGAGAGTCACTTACAGGGACACCTTAACTATGGCTACACCTTC. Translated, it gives CAISESHLQGHLNYGYTF.

CDR3 DNA: TGTGCCTGGAGTGTAAGGGGAAACGGGACAGAGGGCCAAGAGACCCAGTACTTC. Amino acid sequence: CAWSVRGNGTEGQETQYF. The V call is TRBV30, the J call TRBJ2-5; 7 nucleotides match TRBD1. Per germline, CDR1 GTSNPN and CDR2 SVGIG (reference sequence). There are 18 residues in the CDR3. The trim removed 0 bases at V and 1 base at J, leaving 14 bases unmatched. The complete variable domain, with remaining parts taken from reference TRBV30 and TRBJ2-5, reads SQTIHQWPATLVQPVGSPLSLECTVEGTSNPNLYWYRQAAGRGLQLLFYSVGIGQISSEVPQNLSASRPQDRQFILSSKKLLLSDSGFYLCAWSVRGNGTEGQETQYFGPGTRLLVL.

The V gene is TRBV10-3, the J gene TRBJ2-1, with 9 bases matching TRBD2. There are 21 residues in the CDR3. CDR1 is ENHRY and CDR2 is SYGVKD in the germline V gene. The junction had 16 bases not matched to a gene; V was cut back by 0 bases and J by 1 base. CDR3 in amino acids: CAISESARTSAPTGSYNEQFF. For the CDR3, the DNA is TGTGCCATCAGTGAGTCTGCCAGGACTAGCGCCCCAACCGGTTCCTACAATGAGCAGTTCTTC.

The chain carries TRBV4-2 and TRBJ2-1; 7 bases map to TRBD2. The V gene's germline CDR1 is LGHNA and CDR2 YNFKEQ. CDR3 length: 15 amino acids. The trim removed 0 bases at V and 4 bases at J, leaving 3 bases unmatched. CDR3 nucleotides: TGTGCCAGCAGCCAAGAGGGACTAAGATACAATGAGCAGTTCTTC. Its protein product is CASSQEGLRYNEQFF.

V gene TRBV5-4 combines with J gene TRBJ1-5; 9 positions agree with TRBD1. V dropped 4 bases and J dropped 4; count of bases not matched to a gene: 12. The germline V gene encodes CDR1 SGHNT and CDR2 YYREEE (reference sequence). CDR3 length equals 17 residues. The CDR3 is CASSTWTGVGGNQPQHF. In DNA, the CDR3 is TGTGCCAGCAGCACATGGACAGGGGTCGGGGGGAATCAGCCCCAGCATTTT.

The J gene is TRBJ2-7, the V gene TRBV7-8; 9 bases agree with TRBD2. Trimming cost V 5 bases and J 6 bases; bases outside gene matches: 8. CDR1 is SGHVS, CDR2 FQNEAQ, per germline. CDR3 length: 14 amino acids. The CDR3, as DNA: TGTGCCAGCAGCGCCCTTAGCGGGAGTACCGAGCAGTACTTC. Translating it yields CASSALSGSTEQYF.

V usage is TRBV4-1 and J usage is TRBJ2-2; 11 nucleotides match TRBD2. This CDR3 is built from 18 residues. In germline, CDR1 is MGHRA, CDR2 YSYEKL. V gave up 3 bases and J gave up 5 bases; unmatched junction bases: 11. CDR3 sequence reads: CASSHGLVLAGGTGELFF. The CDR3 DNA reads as TGCGCCAGCAGCCATGGGTTAGTTCTAGCGGGAGGAACCGGGGAGCTGTTTTTT.